Described below is a single T cell receptor beta chain sequence and its context. Antigen: not known. This record comes from a study of T cell repertoires and HLA-DP antigens. Purity of the untouched CD4+ T cells was about 98%. The assay was immunoSEQ multiplex PCR, and TCRdb's table has in-frame clones only and misses some. This table has fewer than 95,000 clones, roughly 86% appearing once. The source material was CD4+ T cells from PBMCs. This receptor was obtained from a man in his fifties in good health and CMV-seronegative.

CDR3 in amino acids: CASGLATHPEADTQYF. The CDR3 DNA reads TGTGCTAGTGGTTTGGCGACTCACCCCGAGGCGGATACGCAGTATTTT. The chain has TRBV12-5 and TRBJ2-3; D is undetermined. CDR1 and CDR2 from the germline V gene are LGHNT and FRNRAP. This CDR3 has 16 residues. Trimming shortened V by 1 base and J by 6 bases, and 17 bases separated the two germline ends.